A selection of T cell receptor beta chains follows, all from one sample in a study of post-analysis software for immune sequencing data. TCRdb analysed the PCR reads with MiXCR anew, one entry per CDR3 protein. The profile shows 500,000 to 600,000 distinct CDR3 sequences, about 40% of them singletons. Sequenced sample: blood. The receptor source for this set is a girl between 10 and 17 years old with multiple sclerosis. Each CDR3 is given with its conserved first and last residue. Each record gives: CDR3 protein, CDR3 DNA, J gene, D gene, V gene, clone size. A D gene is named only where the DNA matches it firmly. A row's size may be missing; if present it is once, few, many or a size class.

CDR3 protein: CASSLGTGGVVADTQYF; CDR3 DNA: TGTGCCAGCAGTTTAGGGACAGGGGGCGTTGTAGCAGATACGCAGTATTTT; J gene: TRBJ2-3; D gene: TRBD1; V gene: TRBV12-3/TRBV12-4; clone size: few
CDR3 protein: CAISVGETQYF; CDR3 DNA: TGTGCCATCAGTGTTGGAGAGACCCAGTACTTC; J gene: TRBJ2-5; D gene: NA; V gene: TRBV10-3; clone size: few
CDR3 protein: CASSRTTGRTDVQYF; CDR3 DNA: TGTGCCAGCAGCCGAACGACAGGGAGAACAGATGTGCAGTATTTT; J gene: TRBJ2-3; D gene: TRBD1; V gene: TRBV12-3/TRBV12-4; clone size: NA
CDR3 protein: CASSSSSAHEQYF; CDR3 DNA: TGTGCCAGCAGCTCCAGCTCCGCGCACGAGCAGTACTTC; J gene: TRBJ2-7; D gene: NA; V gene: TRBV7-9; clone size: NA
CDR3 protein: CASSSPSGPQETQYF; CDR3 DNA: TGTGCCAGCAGCTCCCCGAGCGGGCCCCAAGAGACCCAGTACTTC; J gene: TRBJ2-5; D gene: NA; V gene: TRBV5-4; clone size: NA
CDR3 protein: CASSPLTGLAGGDTQYF; CDR3 DNA: TGTGCCAGCAGCCCACTAACGGGACTAGCGGGGGGAGATACGCAGTATTTT; J gene: TRBJ2-3; D gene: TRBD2; V gene: TRBV7-3; clone size: few
CDR3 protein: CASSPRTEGNTEAFF; CDR3 DNA: TGTGCCAGCAGCCCTCGGACAGAGGGAAACACTGAAGCTTTCTTT; J gene: TRBJ1-1; D gene: NA; V gene: TRBV3-1; clone size: NA
CDR3 protein: CAISPGLAGKDTQYF; CDR3 DNA: TGTGCCATCAGCCCGGGACTAGCGGGGAAGGATACGCAGTATTTT; J gene: TRBJ2-3; D gene: TRBD2; V gene: TRBV10-3; clone size: NA
CDR3 protein: CASSPGDRFSYEQYF; CDR3 DNA: TGTGCCAGCAGCCCGGGCGACAGGTTTTCCTACGAGCAGTACTTC; J gene: TRBJ2-7; D gene: NA; V gene: TRBV9; clone size: NA
CDR3 protein: CASSLRTGVQETQYF; CDR3 DNA: TGTGCCAGCAGCTTAAGAACAGGAGTTCAAGAGACCCAGTACTTC; J gene: TRBJ2-5; D gene: NA; V gene: TRBV11-3; clone size: NA
CDR3 protein: CSARDRGVKNIQYF; CDR3 DNA: TGCAGTGCTAGAGATAGAGGGGTAAAAAACATTCAGTACTTC; J gene: TRBJ2-4; D gene: NA; V gene: TRBV20-1; clone size: few
CDR3 protein: CASSLEDRRYEQYF; CDR3 DNA: TGTGCCAGCAGCTTAGAAGACAGGCGCTACGAGCAGTACTTC; J gene: TRBJ2-7; D gene: NA; V gene: TRBV7-9; clone size: few
CDR3 protein: CASSLPRETQYF; CDR3 DNA: TGCGCCAGCAGCCTCCCCCGAGAGACCCAGTACTTC; J gene: TRBJ2-5; D gene: NA; V gene: TRBV5-1; clone size: NA
CDR3 protein: CASSLATSGVREQFF; CDR3 DNA: TGTGCCAGCAGCTTAGCGACTAGCGGGGTCCGCGAGCAGTTCTTC; J gene: TRBJ2-1; D gene: TRBD2; V gene: TRBV7-2; clone size: many
CDR3 protein: CASSLFKTDTQYF; CDR3 DNA: TGTGCCAGCAGTTTGTTTAAAACAGATACGCAGTATTTT; J gene: TRBJ2-3; D gene: NA; V gene: TRBV12-3/TRBV12-4; clone size: NA
CDR3 protein: CASSGRQGADEQYF; CDR3 DNA: TGTGCCAGCAGCGGCAGACAGGGGGCGGACGAGCAGTACTTC; J gene: TRBJ2-7; D gene: TRBD1; V gene: TRBV13; clone size: once
CDR3 protein: CSARPGLPFDEQYF; CDR3 DNA: TGCAGTGCTAGACCGGGACTCCCTTTCGACGAGCAGTACTTC; J gene: TRBJ2-7; D gene: NA; V gene: TRBV20-1; clone size: NA
CDR3 protein: CASSLGEVYGYTF; CDR3 DNA: TGCGCCAGCAGCTTGGGGGAAGTCTATGGCTACACCTTC; J gene: TRBJ1-2; D gene: NA; V gene: TRBV5-1; clone size: NA
CDR3 protein: CASSFGLAGTDTQYF; CDR3 DNA: TGTGCCAGCAGTTTTGGACTAGCGGGAACAGATACGCAGTATTTT; J gene: TRBJ2-3; D gene: TRBD2; V gene: TRBV28; clone size: few
CDR3 protein: CASSSSQGIGSFDTQYF; CDR3 DNA: TGTGCCAGCAGTTCCTCCCAGGGGATCGGTTCCTTTGATACGCAGTATTTT; J gene: TRBJ2-3; D gene: NA; V gene: TRBV28; clone size: NA
CDR3 protein: CASSLNSLNTEAFF; CDR3 DNA: TGTGCCAGCAGTTTAAACAGCCTGAACACTGAAGCTTTCTTT; J gene: TRBJ1-1; D gene: NA; V gene: TRBV27; clone size: few
CDR3 protein: CASSVEGGPGDTQYF; CDR3 DNA: TGTGCCAGCAGCGTAGAGGGGGGGCCGGGAGATACGCAGTATTTT; J gene: TRBJ2-3; D gene: NA; V gene: TRBV9; clone size: NA
CDR3 protein: CASSGLAGSDEQFF; CDR3 DNA: TGTGCCAGCAGTGGACTAGCGGGATCGGATGAGCAGTTCTTC; J gene: TRBJ2-1; D gene: TRBD2; V gene: TRBV6-5; clone size: few
CDR3 protein: CASGGHASYERYF; CDR3 DNA: TGTGCCAGCGGCGGTCATGCCTCCTACGAGCGGTACTTC; J gene: TRBJ2-7; D gene: NA; V gene: TRBV7-9; clone size: NA
CDR3 protein: CASSLAAGFFYEQYF; CDR3 DNA: TGTGCCAGCAGCTTGGCGGCCGGTTTCTTCTACGAGCAGTACTTC; J gene: TRBJ2-7; D gene: NA; V gene: TRBV5-6; clone size: few
CDR3 protein: CAISVEQGAHNGQFF; CDR3 DNA: TGTGCCATCAGTGTCGAACAGGGTGCCCACAATGGGCAGTTCTTC; J gene: TRBJ2-1; D gene: NA; V gene: TRBV10-3; clone size: NA
CDR3 protein: CASSLALRRLAGGLIGNEQFF; CDR3 DNA: TGTGCCAGCAGCTTAGCGCTAAGAAGACTAGCGGGGGGCTTGATCGGCAATGAGCAGTTCTTC; J gene: TRBJ2-1; D gene: TRBD2; V gene: TRBV7-2; clone size: few
CDR3 protein: CASSPSISLAGGQETQYF; CDR3 DNA: TGTGCCAGCAGTCCCTCGATATCGCTAGCGGGGGGACAAGAGACCCAGTACTTC; J gene: TRBJ2-5; D gene: TRBD2; V gene: TRBV2; clone size: NA
CDR3 protein: CSARPSLMWVRHQPQHF; CDR3 DNA: TGCAGTGCTAGACCCTCCCTGATGTGGGTCCGCCATCAGCCCCAGCATTTT; J gene: TRBJ1-5; D gene: NA; V gene: TRBV20-1; clone size: NA
CDR3 protein: CATSDGVGVYGYTF; CDR3 DNA: TGTGCCACCAGTGATGGGGTCGGCGTATATGGCTACACCTTC; J gene: TRBJ1-2; D gene: NA; V gene: TRBV24-1; clone size: NA
CDR3 protein: CSARAEPGLAGSYNEQFF; CDR3 DNA: TGCAGTGCTAGAGCCGAACCCGGACTAGCGGGCTCCTACAATGAGCAGTTCTTC; J gene: TRBJ2-1; D gene: TRBD2; V gene: TRBV20-1; clone size: few
CDR3 protein: CASSFQGGYTF; CDR3 DNA: TGTGCCAGCAGTTTCCAGGGGGGCTACACCTTC; J gene: TRBJ1-2; D gene: NA; V gene: TRBV12-3/TRBV12-4; clone size: NA
CDR3 protein: CSVDRDSMNTEAFF; CDR3 DNA: TGCAGCGTTGACAGAGATTCCATGAACACTGAAGCTTTCTTT; J gene: TRBJ1-1; D gene: NA; V gene: TRBV29-1; clone size: NA
CDR3 protein: CASSPDGTGIMNTEAFF; CDR3 DNA: TGCGCCAGCAGCCCGGACGGGACAGGGATCATGAACACTGAAGCTTTCTTT; J gene: TRBJ1-1; D gene: TRBD1; V gene: TRBV5-1; clone size: NA
CDR3 protein: CASSVRTSDEQFF; CDR3 DNA: TGTGCCAGCAGTGTTCGGACTAGCGATGAGCAGTTCTTC; J gene: TRBJ2-1; D gene: TRBD2; V gene: TRBV2; clone size: few
CDR3 protein: CSVELRGGPDTQYF; CDR3 DNA: TGCAGCGTTGAACTGCGGGGGGGACCAGATACGCAGTATTTT; J gene: TRBJ2-3; D gene: TRBD2; V gene: TRBV29-1; clone size: NA
CDR3 protein: CASSRGQRNNEQFF; CDR3 DNA: TGTGCCAGCAGCCGTGGTCAGAGAAACAATGAGCAGTTCTTC; J gene: TRBJ2-1; D gene: NA; V gene: TRBV7-6; clone size: NA
CDR3 protein: CASSYGQGFRYGYTF; CDR3 DNA: TGTGCCAGCAGTTATGGGCAGGGCTTTCGCTATGGCTACACCTTC; J gene: TRBJ1-2; D gene: NA; V gene: TRBV6-5; clone size: NA
CDR3 protein: CASRPTLDGSLPYEQYF; CDR3 DNA: TGTGCCAGCAGACCTACCCTGGACGGGTCCCTTCCCTACGAGCAGTACTTC; J gene: TRBJ2-7; D gene: NA; V gene: TRBV6-1; clone size: NA
CDR3 protein: CASTPGHTYEQYF; CDR3 DNA: TGTGCCAGCACTCCGGGACACACCTACGAGCAGTACTTC; J gene: TRBJ2-7; D gene: NA; V gene: TRBV12-3/TRBV12-4; clone size: few
CDR3 protein: CASSQDRGGGPGNSPLHF; CDR3 DNA: TGCGCCAGCAGCCAAGATCGTGGGGGGGGCCCGGGTAATTCACCCCTCCACTTT; J gene: TRBJ1-6; D gene: NA; V gene: TRBV4-1; clone size: NA
CDR3 protein: CASSLTVIPYNSPLHF; CDR3 DNA: TGTGCCAGCAGCTTAACAGTGATCCCTTATAATTCACCCCTCCACTTT; J gene: TRBJ1-6; D gene: NA; V gene: TRBV7-8; clone size: NA